These T cell receptor beta chains were read from a single sample in a study of patients and donors after allogeneic stem cell transplantation. Via MiXCR, TCRdb re-called the RT-PCR reads, giving one row per CDR3 protein. The table has roughly 940,000 distinct CDR3 sequences, more than 15% seen once. Sequencing was done on a sample of blood, either unsorted or a sorted T cell fraction (not recorded which). The receptors were sampled from a human donor who was either an allogeneic HSCT recipient or a stem cell or donor lymphocyte infusion donor (not recorded which). It is not recorded whose cells these are; they may come from a transplant donor. The CDR3 runs from the conserved cysteine through the conserved F or W. Fields, in order: V gene, D gene, J gene, clone size, CDR3 protein, CDR3 DNA. The D gene is left open where the match is weak. Size values are once, few and many counts, or a class for expanded clones, and some rows have none.

TRBV20-1	-	TRBJ2-4	-	CSARENRKNIQYF	TGCAGTGCTAGAGAGAACAGGAAAAACATTCAGTACTTC
TRBV7-8	-	TRBJ1-2	few	CASSYGRTPNYGYTF	TGTGCCAGCAGCTATGGACGAACCCCTAACTATGGCTACACCTTC
TRBV20-1	TRBD1	TRBJ2-1	few	CSARSSRTGDNEQFF	TGCAGTGCTAGATCTAGCAGGACAGGGGACAATGAGCAGTTCTTC
TRBV12-3/TRBV12-4	-	TRBJ2-1	many	CASSRHEAGFWYNEQFF	TGTGCCAGCAGTCGACACGAAGCAGGGTTTTGGTACAATGAGCAGTTCTTC
TRBV12-3/TRBV12-4	-	TRBJ2-1	many	CASSPKIGLTYNEQFF	TGTGCCAGCAGCCCTAAAATCGGACTAACCTACAATGAGCAGTTCTTC
TRBV7-8	-	TRBJ1-5	-	CASSLQWGADGNQPQHF	TGTGCCAGCAGCTTACAGTGGGGGGCGGATGGCAATCAGCCCCAGCATTTT
TRBV12-3/TRBV12-4	-	TRBJ1-5	few	CASRDRGGNQPQHF	TGTGCCAGCAGGGATCGGGGGGGCAATCAGCCCCAGCATTTT
TRBV20-1	TRBD2	TRBJ2-4	-	CSARDPSGRGNIQYF	TGCAGTGCTAGAGATCCTAGCGGGAGAGGGAACATTCAGTACTTC
TRBV29-1	TRBD1	TRBJ2-5	few	CSVTPGQGVTQYF	TGCAGCGTCACTCCGGGACAGGGGGTGACCCAGTACTTC
TRBV5-1	-	TRBJ1-1	once	CASSLAPGIKNTEAFF	TGCGCCAGCAGCTTGGCCCCGGGTATAAAGAACACTGAAGCTTTCTTT
TRBV20-1	TRBD1	TRBJ1-5	few	CSARRDRGFSGQPQHF	TGCAGTGCCCGCCGGGACAGAGGATTTTCGGGTCAGCCCCAGCATTTT
TRBV21-1	-	TRBJ2-1	-	CARTGTGVLGRYNEQFF	TGTGCCAGAACCGGGACAGGGGTGTTAGGGCGGTACAATGAGCAGTTCTTC
TRBV24-1	-	TRBJ1-2	-	CATSAGGGGYTF	TGTGCCACCAGTGCTGGGGGCGGTGGCTACACCTTC
TRBV5-6	TRBD2	TRBJ2-1	few	CASSLGPGGLVF	TGTGCCAGCAGCTTGGGGCCGGGGGGTTTGGTCTTC
TRBV7-3	TRBD1	TRBJ2-1	few	CASSQGTGQGSHNEQFF	TGTGCCAGCAGCCAAGGGACGGGACAGGGGTCCCACAATGAGCAGTTCTTC
TRBV20-1	-	TRBJ2-1	few	CSATVVGGGGGSYNEQFF	TGCAGTGCTACCGTCGTAGGTGGCGGGGGCGGCTCGTACAATGAGCAGTTCTTC
TRBV12-3/TRBV12-4	TRBD2	TRBJ2-7	many	CASSRASGYYEQYF	TGTGCCAGCAGCCGGGCTAGCGGGTACTACGAGCAGTACTTC
TRBV5-1	-	TRBJ1-3	-	CASSLTATGNTIYF	TGCGCCAGCAGCTTGACAGCGACTGGAAACACCATATATTTT
TRBV2	-	TRBJ2-1	-	CAIDEQFF	TGTGCGATAGATGAGCAGTTCTTC
TRBV28	TRBD2	TRBJ2-7	-	CASSPRLGLAGGGREQYF	TGTGCCAGCAGTCCCCGACTTGGACTAGCGGGCGGTGGACGCGAGCAGTACTTC
TRBV10-3	-	TRBJ2-6	many	CAISESRLHRSSSGANVLTF	TGTGCCATCAGTGAGTCGAGATTGCACAGATCAAGTTCTGGGGCCAACGTCCTGACTTTC
TRBV20-1	-	TRBJ2-7	few	CSATGDFSYEQYF	TGCAGTGCTACGGGCGACTTCTCCTACGAGCAGTACTTC
TRBV6-5	-	TRBJ1-5	-	CASSSTNSNQPQHF	TGTGCCAGCAGTTCCACTAATAGCAATCAGCCCCAGCATTTT
TRBV20-1	TRBD1	TRBJ1-4	many	CSARGPKQGPTNEKLFF	TGCAGTGCTAGAGGCCCCAAACAGGGGCCGACTAATGAAAAACTGTTTTTT
TRBV6-5	-	TRBJ1-3	few	CASSYSKGPGNTIYF	TGTGCCAGCAGTTACTCGAAGGGACCTGGAAACACCATATATTTT
TRBV12-3/TRBV12-4	-	TRBJ1-2	few	CASSSAGHYYGYTF	TGTGCCAGCAGTTCAGCAGGGCATTACTATGGCTACACCTTC
TRBV4-3	-	TRBJ1-6	-	CASSQDLGAPNSPLHF	TGCGCCAGCAGCCAAGACTTGGGGGCGCCTAATTCACCCCTCCACTTT
TRBV5-1	TRBD1	TRBJ2-3	many	CASSLPGQITDTQYF	TGCGCCAGCAGCCTCCCGGGACAGATCACAGATACGCAGTATTTT
TRBV6-1	-	TRBJ1-6	few	CASSANNSPLHF	TGTGCCAGCAGTGCTAATAATTCACCCCTCCACTTT
TRBV20-1	-	TRBJ1-1	few	CSVLFGVMGAEAFF	TGCAGTGTCCTCTTCGGGGTGATGGGGGCTGAAGCTTTCTTT
TRBV9	-	TRBJ2-1	few	CASSVGITGLNEQFF	TGTGCCAGCAGCGTAGGTATTACGGGGCTCAATGAGCAGTTCTTC
TRBV6-2/TRBV6-3	TRBD1	TRBJ1-1	-	CASTNEWDREGSTEAFF	TGTGCCAGCACTAACGAGTGGGACAGGGAGGGGAGCACTGAAGCTTTCTTT
TRBV2	-	TRBJ1-1	-	CASGTPAPGEAFF	TGTGCCAGCGGGACCCCCGCTCCGGGTGAAGCTTTCTTT
TRBV20-1	TRBD1	TRBJ2-7	-	CSARDVGGLSYEQYF	TGCAGTGCTAGAGATGTAGGGGGCTTAAGCTACGAGCAGTACTTC
TRBV9	TRBD2	TRBJ2-5	few	CASSVAGGVGRTWLETQYF	TGTGCCAGCAGCGTAGCGGGGGGAGTCGGTCGGACGTGGCTAGAGACCCAGTACTTC
TRBV28	TRBD2	TRBJ2-1	-	CASTLRKLAGFHEQFF	TGTGCCAGCACCCTCCGTAAACTAGCGGGATTCCATGAGCAGTTCTTC
TRBV5-1	-	TRBJ2-5	-	CASSADRSETQYF	TGCGCCAGCAGCGCGGACAGATCAGAGACCCAGTACTTC
TRBV2	-	TRBJ2-7	-	CASAGVPPYEQYF	TGTGCCAGCGCAGGGGTCCCCCCCTACGAGCAGTACTTC
TRBV20-1	-	TRBJ1-5	-	CSAGNTRGVSNQPQHF	TGCAGTGCCGGCAACACGCGGGGGGTTAGCAATCAGCCCCAGCATTTT
TRBV12-3/TRBV12-4	TRBD1	TRBJ1-1	few	CASSLALGTGWWNTEAFF	TGTGCCAGCAGTTTAGCGCTGGGGACAGGTTGGTGGAACACTGAAGCTTTCTTT
TRBV10-3	-	TRBJ2-6	once	CAISESRVSGANVLTF	TGTGCCATCAGTGAGTCTCGGGTCTCTGGGGCCAACGTCCTGACTTTC
TRBV9	-	TRBJ2-1	-	CASSLQGRSSDEQFF	TGTGCCAGCAGTCTTCAGGGTCGTTCGTCCGATGAGCAGTTCTTC
TRBV7-3	TRBD2	TRBJ2-3	few	CASSFSGRFTDTQYF	TGTGCCAGCAGCTTCAGCGGGAGGTTTACAGATACGCAGTATTTT
TRBV5-1	-	TRBJ1-1	many	CASSLQVGTEAFF	TGCGCCAGCAGCTTGCAGGTGGGCACTGAAGCTTTCTTT
TRBV19	TRBD2	TRBJ2-1	-	CASSMTSGRFGYEQFF	TGTGCCAGTAGTATGACTAGCGGGAGGTTCGGGTATGAGCAGTTCTTC
TRBV12-3/TRBV12-4	-	TRBJ1-6	-	CASSFTWQGTGHRHSPLHF	TGTGCCAGCAGTTTTACTTGGCAGGGCACAGGCCACCGCCATTCACCCCTCCACTTT
TRBV9	TRBD2	TRBJ2-2	few	CASSVGGGANTGELFF	TGTGCCAGCAGCGTAGGCGGGGGGGCGAACACCGGGGAGCTGTTTTTT
TRBV10-3	-	TRBJ2-2	-	CAISESRGAGTGELFF	TGTGCCATCAGTGAGTCCCGGGGGGCAGGAACCGGGGAGCTGTTTTTT
TRBV11-2	-	TRBJ2-5	few	CASSQNAGRETQYF	TGTGCCAGCAGCCAAAACGCGGGGAGGGAGACCCAGTACTTC
TRBV20-1	-	TRBJ1-1	-	CSARDYRDNTEAFF	TGCAGTGCTAGAGATTATCGGGACAACACTGAAGCTTTCTTT
TRBV12-3/TRBV12-4	TRBD1	TRBJ2-7	many	CASSPAGGQGNYEQYF	TGTGCCAGCAGCCCCGCCGGCGGACAGGGGAACTACGAGCAGTACTTC
TRBV24-1	-	TRBJ2-3	-	CATSDPSLTDTQYF	TGTGCCACCAGTGACCCTAGTTTAACAGATACGCAGTATTTT
TRBV20-1	TRBD1	TRBJ2-7	-	CSATRDSLTYEQYF	TGCAGTGCTACCCGGGACAGCTTAACCTACGAGCAGTACTTC